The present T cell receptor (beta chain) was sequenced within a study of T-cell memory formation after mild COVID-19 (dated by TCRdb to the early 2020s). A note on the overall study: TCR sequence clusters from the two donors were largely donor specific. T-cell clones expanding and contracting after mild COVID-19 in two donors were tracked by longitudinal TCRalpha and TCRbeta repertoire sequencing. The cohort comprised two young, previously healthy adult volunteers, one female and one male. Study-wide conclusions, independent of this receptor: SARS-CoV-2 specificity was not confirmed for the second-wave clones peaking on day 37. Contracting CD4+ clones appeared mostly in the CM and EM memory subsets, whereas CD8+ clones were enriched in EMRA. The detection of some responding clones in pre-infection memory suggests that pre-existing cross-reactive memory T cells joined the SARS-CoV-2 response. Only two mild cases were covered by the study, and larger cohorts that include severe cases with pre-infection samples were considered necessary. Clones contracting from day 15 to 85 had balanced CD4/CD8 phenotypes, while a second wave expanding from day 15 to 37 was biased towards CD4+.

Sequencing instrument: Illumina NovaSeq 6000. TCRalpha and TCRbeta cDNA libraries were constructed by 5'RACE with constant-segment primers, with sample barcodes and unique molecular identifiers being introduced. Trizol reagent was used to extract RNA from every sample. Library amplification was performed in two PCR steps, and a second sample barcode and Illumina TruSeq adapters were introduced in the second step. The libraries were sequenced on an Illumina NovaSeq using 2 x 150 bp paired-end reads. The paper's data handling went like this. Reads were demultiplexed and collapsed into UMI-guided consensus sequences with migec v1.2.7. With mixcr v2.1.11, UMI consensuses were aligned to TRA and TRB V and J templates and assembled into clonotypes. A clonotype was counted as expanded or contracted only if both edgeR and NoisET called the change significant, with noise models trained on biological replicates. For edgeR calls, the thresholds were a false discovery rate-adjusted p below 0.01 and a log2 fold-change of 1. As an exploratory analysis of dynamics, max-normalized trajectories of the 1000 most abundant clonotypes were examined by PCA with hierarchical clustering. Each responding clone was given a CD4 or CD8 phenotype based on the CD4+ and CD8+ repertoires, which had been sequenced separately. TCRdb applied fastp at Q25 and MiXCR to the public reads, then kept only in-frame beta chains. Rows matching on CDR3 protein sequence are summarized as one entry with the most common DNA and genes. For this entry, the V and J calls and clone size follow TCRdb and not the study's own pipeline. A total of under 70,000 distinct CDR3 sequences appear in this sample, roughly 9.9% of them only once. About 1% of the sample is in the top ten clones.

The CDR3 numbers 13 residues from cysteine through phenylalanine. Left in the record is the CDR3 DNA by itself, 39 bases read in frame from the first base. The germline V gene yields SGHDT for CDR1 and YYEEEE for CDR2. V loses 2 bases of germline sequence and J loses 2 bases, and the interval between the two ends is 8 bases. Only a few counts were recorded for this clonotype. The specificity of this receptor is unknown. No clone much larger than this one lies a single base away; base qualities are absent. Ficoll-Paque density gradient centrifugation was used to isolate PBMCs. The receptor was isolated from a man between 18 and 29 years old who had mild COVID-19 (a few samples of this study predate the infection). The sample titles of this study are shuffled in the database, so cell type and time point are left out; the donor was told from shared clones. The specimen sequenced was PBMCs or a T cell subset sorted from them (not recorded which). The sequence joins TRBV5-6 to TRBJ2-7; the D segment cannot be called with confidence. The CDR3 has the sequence CASSFGLTYEQYF. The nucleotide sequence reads TGTGCCAGCAGCTTTGGATTAACCTACGAGCAGTACTTC. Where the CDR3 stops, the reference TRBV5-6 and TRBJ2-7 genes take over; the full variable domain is DAGVTQSPTHLIKTRGQQVTLRCSPKSGHDTVSWYQQALGQGPQFIFQYYEEEERQRGNFPDRFSGHQFPNYSSELNVNALLLGDSALYLCASSFGLTYEQYFGPGTRLTVT.